This TCR beta chain was documented in a study of technical replicates of blood from several donors. The protocol was immunoSEQ multiplex PCR, while the TCRdb copy is restricted to in-frame clones and leaves out a portion. Of about 98,000 clones listed, approximately 94% are singletons. The ends lost 10 bases at V and 1 base at J; junction bases unmatched: 1. This CDR3 comprises 12 residues. Germline V CDR1 and CDR2: MNHNS, SASEGT. Sequenced input: T cells isolated from PBMCs. This sequence joins TRBV6-1 and TRBJ1-5, with 7 bases identical to TRBD1. The source of this sequence is a human donor in good health. The CDR3 nucleotides are TGTGCCATACAGGGGAGCAATCAGCCCCAGCATTTT. Its translation is CAIQGSNQPQHF.